The text below deals with one T cell receptor (beta chain). The assay was immunoSEQ multiplex PCR, and TCRdb's table has in-frame clones only and misses some. The sample carries approximately 63,000 clones, 91% recorded once. The sample is drawn from a study of T cell changes during pregnancy in multiple sclerosis. This clonotype was obtained from a female donor in good health, enrolled as a control in a pregnancy study. The source material was peripheral blood, sampled in the third trimester of pregnancy.

The CDR3 sequence is CASTGGGAKETQYF. CDR3 in DNA: TGTGCCAGTACCGGCGGGGGGGCGAAAGAGACCCAGTACTTC. The chain joins TRBV19 to TRBJ2-5; 9 bases align to TRBD2. After removal of 7 bases from V and 3 bases from J, the junction contained 6 bases not matched to a gene. In germline, CDR1 is LNHDA, CDR2 SQIVND (reference sequence). This CDR3 region has 14 residues.